This T cell receptor (beta chain) stems from a study of cytomegalovirus exposure and HLA in healthy donors. Sequencing used immunoSEQ multiplex PCR; TCRdb keeps in-frame clones, though not all of them. The table includes about 160,000 clones, around 96% detected once. Germline CDR1 SGHTA, CDR2 FQGNSA. CDR3 length: 12 residues. V was trimmed by 9 bases and J by 10 bases, leaving 18 bases between them. The sequencing sample was made of PBMCs. J is TRBJ1-2 and V is TRBV7-2; no clear D gene. This TCR derives from a young woman in good health and CMV-seronegative. For the CDR3, the DNA is TGTGCCAGTTCGACCCTTCCTAGAGACTACACCTTC. As protein: CASSTLPRDYTF.